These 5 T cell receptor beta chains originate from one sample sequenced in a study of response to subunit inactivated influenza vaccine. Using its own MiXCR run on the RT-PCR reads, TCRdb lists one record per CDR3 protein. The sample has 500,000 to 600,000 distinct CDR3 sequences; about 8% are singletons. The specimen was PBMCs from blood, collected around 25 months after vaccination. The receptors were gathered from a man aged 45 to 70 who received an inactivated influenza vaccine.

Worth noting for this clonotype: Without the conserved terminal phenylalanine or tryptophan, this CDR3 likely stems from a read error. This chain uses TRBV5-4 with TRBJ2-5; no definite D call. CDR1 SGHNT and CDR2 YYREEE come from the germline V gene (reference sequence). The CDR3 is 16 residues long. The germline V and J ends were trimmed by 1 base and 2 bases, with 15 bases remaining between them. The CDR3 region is CASSLSPQGVQETQYS. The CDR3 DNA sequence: TGTGCCAGCAGCTTGTCCCCGCAAGGTGTACAAGAGACCCAGTACTCC.

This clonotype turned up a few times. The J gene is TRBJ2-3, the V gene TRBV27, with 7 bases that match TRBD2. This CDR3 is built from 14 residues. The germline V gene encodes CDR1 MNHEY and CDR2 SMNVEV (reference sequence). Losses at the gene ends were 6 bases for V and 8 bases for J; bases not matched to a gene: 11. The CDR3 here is CASSRRLVAGTQYF. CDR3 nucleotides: TGTGCCAGCAGCCGCAGACTAGTAGCGGGTACGCAGTATTTT.

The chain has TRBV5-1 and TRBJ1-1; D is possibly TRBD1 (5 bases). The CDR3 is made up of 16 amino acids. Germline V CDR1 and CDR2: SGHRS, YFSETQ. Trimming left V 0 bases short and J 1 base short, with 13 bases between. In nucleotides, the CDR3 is TGCGCCAGCAGCTTGGAACCGGGACGGACGAACACTGAAGCTTTCTTT. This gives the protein CASSLEPGRTNTEAFF.

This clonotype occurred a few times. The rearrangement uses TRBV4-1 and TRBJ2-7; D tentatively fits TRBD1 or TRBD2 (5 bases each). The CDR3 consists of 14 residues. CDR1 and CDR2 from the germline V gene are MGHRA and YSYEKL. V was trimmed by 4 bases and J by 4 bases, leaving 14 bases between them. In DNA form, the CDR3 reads TGCGCCAGCAGCCGAAGTGTGGGGGAATACGAGCAGTACTTC. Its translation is CASSRSVGEYEQYF.

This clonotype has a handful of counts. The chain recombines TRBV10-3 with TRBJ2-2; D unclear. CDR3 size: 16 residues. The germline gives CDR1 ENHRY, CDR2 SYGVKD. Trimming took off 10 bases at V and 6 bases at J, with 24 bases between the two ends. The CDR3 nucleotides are TGTGCCACCTCGACCTCTGTCATGCTCACCGCCGGGGAGCTGTTTTTT. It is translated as CATSTSVMLTAGELFF.